This record concerns one TCR beta chain sequence. What it recognizes is unknown. The data belong to a study of T cells after yellow fever vaccination. Study-wide results and limits: FACS-sorted repertoires could contain abundant clonotypes contaminating from the bulk population.

Generation of TCR cDNA used 5'RACE template switching (which added a universal primer site and UMIs). TCRdb reanalysed the 5' RACE reads using MiXCR and keeps one entry per CDR3 protein. The profile covers approximately 260,000 distinct CDR3 sequences, with about 5% appearing a single time and 2.5% to 4% taken by the ten largest. This CDR3 is built from 16 residues. In germline, CDR1 is SGHAT, CDR2 FQNNGV. J gave up 2 bases and V 8 bases, and 10 bases lay outside the gene matches. The origin of this receptor is a man aged 18 to 35 who received the YFV17D yellow fever vaccine. The rearrangement links TRBV11-2 to TRBJ2-3, with 10 bases identical to TRBD2. The specimen comprised CD4+ T cells sorted from PBMCs, sampled on the day of the yellow fever booster vaccination. DNA for the CDR3: TGTGCCAGCGGATTGGGAACTAGCGGGGCCACAGATACGCAGTATTTT. Its protein product is CASGLGTSGATDTQYF. The entire variable domain, with the rest obtained from reference TRBV11-2 and TRBJ2-3, is as follows: EAGVAQSPRYKIIEKRQSVAFWCNPISGHATLYWYQQILGQGPKLLIQFQNNGVVDDSQLPKDRFSAERLKGVDSTLKIQPAKLEDSAVYLCASGLGTSGATDTQYFGPGTRLTVL.